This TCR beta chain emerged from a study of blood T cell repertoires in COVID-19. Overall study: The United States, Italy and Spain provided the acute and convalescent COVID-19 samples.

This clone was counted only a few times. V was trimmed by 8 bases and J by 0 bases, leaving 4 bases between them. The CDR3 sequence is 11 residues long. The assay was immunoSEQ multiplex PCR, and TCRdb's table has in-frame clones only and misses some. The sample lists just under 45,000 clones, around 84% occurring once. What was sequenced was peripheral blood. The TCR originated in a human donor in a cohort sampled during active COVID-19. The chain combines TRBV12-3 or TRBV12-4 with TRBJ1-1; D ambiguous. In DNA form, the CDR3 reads TGTGCCAGCCCCGTGAACACTGAAGCTTTCTTT. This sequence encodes CASPVNTEAFF.